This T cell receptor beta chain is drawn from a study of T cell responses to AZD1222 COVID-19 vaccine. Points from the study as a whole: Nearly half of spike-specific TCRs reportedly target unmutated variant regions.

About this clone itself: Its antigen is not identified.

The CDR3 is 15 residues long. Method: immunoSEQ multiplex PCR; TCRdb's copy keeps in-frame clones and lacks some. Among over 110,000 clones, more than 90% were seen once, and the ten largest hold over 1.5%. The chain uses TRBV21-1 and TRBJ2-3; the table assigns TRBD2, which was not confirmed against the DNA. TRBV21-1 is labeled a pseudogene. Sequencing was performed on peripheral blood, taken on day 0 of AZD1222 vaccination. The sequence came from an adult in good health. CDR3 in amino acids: CASLRRGGQVDTQYF. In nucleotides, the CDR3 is TGTGCCAGCCTTAGGCGGGGGGGGCAGGTGGATACGCAGTATTTT.